These 28 T cell receptor beta chains came from one sample sequenced in a study of blood T cells in healthy people across ages (dated by TCRdb to 2013 to 2016). Library generation was performed with 5' RACE. Instrument on record: Illumina HiSeq 2500. A second PCR of roughly 7 to 11 cycles was performed with a sample-barcoded 5' primer and a J-beta primer mix. TCRdb reran the public reads through fastp at Q25 and MiXCR, keeping productive beta chains. All rows with the same CDR3 protein become a single entry with the most common DNA and genes. The sample table records about 1,500,000 distinct CDR3 sequences; 42% of these occur just once. The top ten clones comprise roughly 7.9% of the sample. Sequencing was done on a sample of blood. These receptors were obtained from a young woman in good health.

The chain has TRBV20-1 and TRBJ2-1; 7 bases map to TRBD2. The DNA end favors TRBJ2-7, so the J call may be wrong. This CDR3 spans 15 amino acids. Germline CDR1 reads DFQATT; CDR2 reads SNEGSKA (reference sequence). CDR3 nucleotide sequence: TGCAGTGCTAGAGAGGGGGGGAGCTCCTACAATGAGCAGTACTTC. Its translation: CSAREGGSSYNEQYF.

The rearrangement uses TRBV6-5 and TRBJ2-4, with D uncertain. The J call is uncertain, as TRBJ2-5 better fits the DNA end. CDR1 is MNHEY, CDR2 SVGAGI, per germline. This CDR3 is 13 amino acids long. The CDR3 region has the DNA TGTGCCAGCAGTGCTGTTCCTTGGGGGACCCAGTACTTC. Protein: CASSAVPWGTQYF.

This chain links TRBV3-1 with TRBJ2-3; 10 nucleotides line up with TRBD2. The CDR3 runs to 15 residues. Germline CDR1 is LGHDT and CDR2 is YNNKEL (reference sequence). V trimming: 1 base; J trimming: 8 bases; junction bases outside the gene matches: 6. CDR3 sequence (DNA): TGTGCCAGCAGCCAAGGTACTAGCGGGGCCTCTACGCAGTATTTT. Amino acids: CASSQGTSGASTQYF.

There are a few counts of this clonotype. The genes are TRBV7-9 and TRBJ2-3; D is uncertain. V was cut by 5 bases and J by 1 base, with 10 bases left in between. CDR1 and CDR2 (germline): SEHNR, FQNEAQ (reference sequence). The CDR3 spans 14 residues. The CDR3 nucleotides are TGTGCCAGCAGCCCGGAGCCCCGCACAGATACGCAGTATTTT. It codes for CASSPEPRTDTQYF. Full variable domain (remainder filled in from reference TRBV7-9 and TRBJ2-3): DTGVSQNPRHKITKRGQNVTFRCDPISEHNRLYWYRQTLGQGPEFLTYFQNEAQLEKSRLLSDRFSAERPKGSFSTLEIQRTEQGDSAMYLCASSPEPRTDTQYFGPGTRLTVL.

This chain joins TRBV6-5 and TRBJ1-6, with D perhaps matching TRBD1 (5 bases). V gave up 1 base and J gave up 8 bases, with 6 bases separating them. The CDR3 spans 13 residues. Per the germline V gene, CDR1 is MNHEY and CDR2 is SVGAGI. The DNA of the CDR3 is TGTGCCAGCAGTTACTTCAGGGATTCACCCCTCCACTTT. This translates into CASSYFRDSPLHF.

This clonotype was observed a few times. This chain joins TRBV5-1 and TRBJ1-1; D not certain. The V and J ends lost 3 bases and 10 bases respectively, with 19 bases between them. This CDR3 is 14 amino acids long. Germline V gives CDR1 SGHRS, CDR2 YFSETQ. The CDR3 sequence is CASSSTPESGRAFF. The CDR3, as DNA: TGCGCCAGCAGCTCCACCCCTGAGTCCGGGCGAGCTTTCTTT.

This clonotype was observed a single time. The V call is TRBV11-2, the J call TRBJ2-5; TRBD2 matches 13 bases. The CDR3 runs 17 residues. After removal of 3 bases from V and 4 bases from J, the junction contained 8 bases not matched to a gene. Germline-derived CDR1 and CDR2 are SGHAT and FQNNGV. The CDR3 DNA follows: TGTGCCAGCAGCTTCGAACCGGGACTAGCGGGGATAGAGACCCAGTACTTC. As protein: CASSFEPGLAGIETQYF.

In this sample, this clonotype turned up a few times. The chain carries TRBV20-1 and TRBJ2-7; possible D gene TRBD2, 6 bases. The CDR3 is made up of 14 amino acids. From germline, CDR1 is DFQATT and CDR2 SNEGSKA (reference sequence). Trimming took 3 bases from V and 0 from J, leaving 12 bases between them. In DNA, the CDR3 is TGCAGTGCTAGCTCTAGCGAGAGCTCCTACGAGCAGTACTTC. It specifies CSASSSESSYEQYF.

This chain connects TRBV2 to TRBJ1-1; D is unclear. Trimming stripped 8 bases from V and 1 base from J, with 14 bases between. The CDR3 totals 14 residues. CDR1 and CDR2 from the germline V gene are SNHLY and FYNNEI. The CDR3 reads CASHFFAGNTEAFF. The CDR3 nucleotides read TGTGCCAGCCATTTCTTTGCCGGGAACACTGAAGCTTTCTTT.

This clonotype was observed many times. The V and J genes are TRBV6-1 and TRBJ2-7, with D possibly being TRBD1 or TRBD2 (5 bases each). The tail of the sequence fits TRBJ2-4 better, so the J call may be wrong. Germline assignment: CDR1 MNHNS and CDR2 SASEGT. This CDR3 is built from 12 residues. The CDR3 protein is CASNDEGFIQYF. CDR3 nucleotide sequence: TGTGCCAGCAACGACGAGGGGTTCATTCAGTACTTC.

The V and J genes are TRBV24-1 and TRBJ2-3; TRBD2 agrees at 8 bases. This CDR3 contains 16 residues. CDR1 and CDR2 (germline): KGHDR, SFDVKD. The V segment lost 5 bases and the J segment 4 bases; nucleotides outside the gene matches: 10. The CDR3 is CATSATGAGDSDTQYF. The CDR3 nucleotides read TGTGCCACCAGTGCCACTGGAGCGGGAGATTCAGATACGCAGTATTTT.

The J gene is TRBJ2-1, the V gene TRBV6-5; a weak D match, TRBD2 (6 bases). Trimming removed 6 bases from V and 4 bases from J, with 16 bases in between. Germline assignment: CDR1 MNHEY and CDR2 SVGAGI. The CDR3 loop spans 15 amino acids. The chain's CDR3 is CASSPTKGTYNEQFF. Written as DNA, the CDR3 is TGTGCCAGCAGCCCCACAAAGGGGACTTACAATGAGCAGTTCTTC.

This clonotype appeared many times. The chain employs TRBV5-6 and TRBJ2-3; possibly TRBD2 for D (6 bases). Germline V gene data show CDR1 as SGHDT and CDR2 as YYEEEE. Trimming left V 1 base short and J 3 bases short, with 24 bases between. The CDR3 loop spans 19 amino acids. The CDR3 sequence is CASSLSRRRGIERTDTQYF. The CDR3 DNA reads TGTGCCAGCAGCTTGAGTAGGCGACGGGGGATTGAAAGGACAGATACGCAGTATTTT.

The gene calls are TRBV10-1 and TRBJ2-3, with D possibly matching TRBD1 (6 bases). CDR3 length: 18 amino acids. Trimming removed 6 bases from V and 2 bases from J, with 24 bases in between. CDR1 is WNHNN, CDR2 SYGVQD, per germline (reference sequence). The CDR3 region has the DNA TGCGCCAGCAGCACGGAATCGGGGACAAGAGCCCACACAGATACGCAGTATTTT. It translates to CASSTESGTRAHTDTQYF.

This clonotype has only a few counts. The J gene is TRBJ2-3, the V gene TRBV28; a weak D match, TRBD1 (6 bases). The CDR3 consists of 15 residues. V was shortened by 4 bases and J by 5 bases, with 16 bases between the two germline ends. Looked up from germline, CDR1 is MDHEN and CDR2 is SYDVKM. The CDR3 DNA reads TGTGCCAGCAGTTCTCTTGGGGGCACAATAGATACGCAGTATTTT. Amino acid sequence: CASSSLGGTIDTQYF.

This clonotype was recorded a few times. The V and J genes are TRBV3-1 and TRBJ2-3, with D perhaps matching TRBD1 (6 bases). Trimming shortened V by 4 bases and J by 12 bases, and 20 bases separated the two germline ends. The CDR3 length is 14 residues. Germline V gives CDR1 LGHDT, CDR2 YNNKEL (reference sequence). CDR3 in amino acids: CASSPPVGGAPQYF. The CDR3 DNA reads TGTGCCAGCAGCCCGCCGGTAGGGGGAGCCCCACAGTATTTT.

The sample holds many counts of this clonotype. CDR3: CASSLDRGLGYEQYF. In DNA form, the CDR3 reads TGTGCCAGCAGCTTAGACAGGGGTTTAGGCTACGAGCAGTACTTC. V gene TRBV7-2 combines with J gene TRBJ2-7; 7 bases fit TRBD1. V trimming: 1 base; J trimming: 3 bases; junction bases outside the gene matches: 6. Per the germline V gene, CDR1 is SGHTA and CDR2 is FQGNSA. CDR3 length: 15 amino acids.

V and J are TRBV28 and TRBJ1-6, with a possible D match to TRBD1 (6 bases). The germline V and J ends were trimmed by 3 bases and 3 bases, with 9 bases remaining between them. There are 15 residues in the CDR3. The germline CDR1 and CDR2 sequences are MDHEN and SYDVKM. CDR3: CASSFRDNYNSPLHF. The DNA of the CDR3 is TGTGCCAGCAGTTTCCGGGACAACTATAATTCACCCCTCCACTTT.

This clonotype was recorded a few times. The chain employs TRBV12-3 or TRBV12-4 and TRBJ2-3, with 13 nucleotides matching TRBD2. The CDR3 spans 17 residues. V lost 7 bases and J lost 2; bases outside the gene matches: 9. The DNA of the CDR3 is TGTGCCAGCACCTTCACGACTAGCGGGGGGCCCACAGATACGCAGTATTTT. Its protein product is CASTFTTSGGPTDTQYF.

V usage is TRBV11-1 and J usage is TRBJ1-6; D is possibly TRBD1 (6 bases). V lost 2 bases and J lost 7, with 12 bases in between. Germline CDR1 reads SGHAT; CDR2 reads FQDESV (reference sequence). CDR3 length equals 15 residues. CDR3 DNA: TGTGCCAGCAGCTTATCTCAACAGGGAAATTCACCCCTCCACTTT. It codes for CASSLSQQGNSPLHF. Based on the CDR3 plus reference TRBV11-1 and TRBJ1-6, the full variable domain is EAEVAQSPRYKITEKSQAVAFWCDPISGHATLYWYRQILGQGPELLVQFQDESVVDDSQLPKDRFSAERLKGVDSTLKIQPAELGDSAMYLCASSLSQQGNSPLHFGNGTRLTVT.

V usage is TRBV28 and J usage is TRBJ2-3; 13 nucleotides agree with TRBD2. J lost 6 bases, V lost 6 bases, and 12 bases had no gene match. CDR1 MDHEN and CDR2 SYDVKM come from the germline V gene. This CDR3 is built from 17 residues. In DNA form, the CDR3 reads TGTGCCAGCAGCAACCTCTGGACTAGCGGGGGAGGGGATACGCAGTATTTT. Translation: CASSNLWTSGGGDTQYF.

DNA for the CDR3: TGTGCCAGCAGCTTATCACGACAGGGGGAAGGAGGAAACACCATATATTTT. It specifies CASSLSRQGEGGNTIYF. The chain has TRBV7-9 and TRBJ1-3, with 9 bases aligning to TRBD1. The CDR3 length is 17 residues. The junction had 9 bases not matched to a gene; V was cut back by 2 bases and J by 4 bases. Germline CDR1 and CDR2: SEHNR and FQNEAQ (reference sequence).

This clonotype showed up just a few times. The V and J genes are TRBV27 and TRBJ2-1, with a tentative D call TRBD2 (6 bases). This CDR3 contains 16 residues. CDR1 and CDR2 (germline): MNHEY, SMNVEV (reference sequence). The V gene lost 4 bases and the J gene lost 5 bases, with 18 bases spanning the gap. The CDR3 spells CASSSIPGGRDNEQFF. The CDR3 nucleotides read TGTGCCAGCAGTTCAATTCCCGGGGGTAGGGACAATGAGCAGTTCTTC.

This clonotype was found a few times. The chain combines TRBV9 with TRBJ2-3; 16 positions agree with TRBD2. J lost 0 bases, V lost 1 base, and 5 bases had no gene match. CDR1 and CDR2 (germline): SGDLS, YYNGEE. The CDR3 length is 19 residues. CDR3 DNA: TGTGCCAGCAGCGTAATCGGGACTAGCGGGGGGGTAAGCACAGATACGCAGTATTTT. Translated: CASSVIGTSGGVSTDTQYF.

V is TRBV3-1 and J is TRBJ2-5; 12 bases map to TRBD2. V trimming: 4 bases; J trimming: 11 bases; junction bases outside the gene matches: 11. The germline V gene has CDR1 LGHDT and CDR2 YNNKEL (reference sequence). This CDR3 spans 15 amino acids. This CDR3 reads CASSLRTSGTDEQYF. Here the CDR3 DNA reads TGTGCCAGCAGCCTCCGGACTAGCGGGACAGATGAGCAGTACTTC.

The rearrangement uses TRBV12-3 or TRBV12-4 and TRBJ2-1, with 9 bases matching TRBD2. V lost 5 bases and J lost 6; bases outside the gene matches: 5. There are 14 residues in the CDR3. The CDR3 reads CASSRSSGINEQFF. CDR3 coding DNA: TGTGCCAGCAGTCGCTCTAGCGGGATCAATGAGCAGTTCTTC.

The genes are TRBV6-1 and TRBJ2-5; 9 bases align to TRBD1. The V gene's germline CDR1 is MNHNS and CDR2 SASEGT. This CDR3 is 15 amino acids long. V shed 4 bases and J 5 bases; nucleotides not matched to a gene: 8. CDR3 sequence: CASSGPGQGRETQYF. The CDR3 nucleotides are TGTGCCAGCAGTGGGCCGGGACAGGGTCGGGAGACCCAGTACTTC.

Notes on this clonotype: A read error may account for a junction end that differs from germline. This chain uses TRBV9 with TRBJ2-1, with D maybe TRBD2 (6 bases). With the DNA end fitting TRBJ2-7 better, the J assignment may be wrong. Per the germline V gene, CDR1 is SGDLS and CDR2 is YYNGEE. The CDR3 contains 15 residues. The CDR3 DNA is TGTGCAAGCAGCGTAGGGGCTAGCGACTACAATGAGCAGTACTTC. Residues: CASSVGASDYNEQYF.